The present T cell receptor beta chain was sequenced within a study of beta chain features in type 1 diabetes. All of the isolated RNA was reverse transcribed, so expressed TCRB transcripts were sequenced. Naive, central memory and regulatory T cell samples averaged about 3.4 million reads. Sequenced by immunoSEQ multiplex PCR; TCRdb stores in-frame clones only, minus some. The sample carries 250,000 to 350,000 clones, roughly 15% recorded once. Study-level findings and limits: In comparison with healthy donors, patients had naive, central memory and Treg TCRB repertoires that appeared more similar. It was not settled here whether HLA type affects TCRB rearrangement. Shorter TCRB CDR3s, moderately but significantly so, marked every one of the four CD4+ subsets in Type 1 diabetes patients.

For this clone: Its matching antigen is unknown.

Populations isolated by sorting all had purity greater than 95%. Material: naive CD4+ T cells from blood. This sequence originates from a man between 18 and 35 years old with type 1 diabetes.

This CDR3 is CASSQDSSNQPQHF. DNA for the CDR3: TGTGCCAGCAGTCAGGACAGTAGCAATCAGCCCCAGCATTTT. The chain combines TRBV2 with TRBJ1-5, with D perhaps matching TRBD1 (6 bases). CDR1 and CDR2 (germline): SNHLY, FYNNEI. Trimming cost V 5 bases and J 0 bases, with 8 bases left between them. CDR3 length: 14 amino acids.